This entry features one TCR beta chain sequence. Its target is unknown. This sample stems from a study of blood T cells in healthy people across ages. General study points: Greater diversity and more naive CD4+ cells were seen in long-lived donors than in aged donors.

CDR3 length: 14 amino acids. Trimming left V 5 bases short and J 0 bases short, with 10 bases between. Germline CDR1 and CDR2: SGHTA and FQGNSA. Then a second PCR, running about 7 to 11 cycles, was carried out with a sample-barcoded 5' primer and a J-beta primer mix. TCRdb reprocessed the 5' RACE reads with MiXCR, giving one entry per CDR3 protein. The sample carries hundreds of thousands of distinct CDR3 sequences, 20% to 25% recorded once. Per sample, a minimum of 6.5 million PBMCs were isolated. Extraction yielded at least 6 micrograms of total RNA per sample. Material for sequencing was blood. The chain is built from TRBV7-2 and TRBJ1-1; unclear D gene. The receptor comes from a man in his sixties or seventies in good health. CDR3 sequence (DNA): TGTGCCAGCAGCCCCCAACAAATGAACACTGAAGCTTTCTTT. Its protein is CASSPQQMNTEAFF.